A selection of T cell receptor beta chains follows, all from one sample in a study of vaccination effects on CD4 cells after COVID-19. For these receptors, no antigen is known. Data came from immunoSEQ multiplex PCR; TCRdb stores just in-frame clones and leaves some out. The repertoire holds about 54,000 clones, with around 67% as singletons. The sample was CD4+ T cells from PBMCs cultured with SARS-CoV-2 spike peptides, taken before COVID-19 vaccination. These receptors came from a human donor who received a COVID-19 vaccine. The CDR3 runs from the conserved cysteine through the conserved F or W. D genes are given only for firm matches. Size tells how often a clone was seen (once, few, many) or the class of an expanded clone, and some rows leave it out.

d_call	v_call	j_call	cdr3_length	clone_size	cdr3_nt	cdr3_aa
-	TRBV7-9	TRBJ2-7	14	-	TGTGCCAGCAGCCCAGGTTACGAGCCCGACGAGCAGTACTTC	CASSPGYEPDEQYF
-	TRBV6-2/TRBV6-3	TRBJ1-5	15	-	TGTGCCAGCAGTTACGAATTGGTGGGTCTCGTTGCCCAGCATTTT	CASSYELVGLVAQHF
TRBD1	TRBV18	TRBJ1-1	19	-	TGTGCCAGCTCACTCTCACCAGGGACAGGGCTATTAAGTGACACTGAAGCTTTCTTT	CASSLSPGTGLLSDTEAFF
-	TRBV6-2/TRBV6-3	TRBJ1-1	12	few	TGTGCCAGCAGCACAGGACCCCATGAAGCTTTCTTT	CASSTGPHEAFF
-	TRBV3-1/TRBV3-2	TRBJ2-1	14	-	TGTGCCAGCAGCCCCTCGGGATTCGGCTATCAGCAGTTCTTC	CASSPSGFGYQQFF
TRBD1	TRBV19	TRBJ1-2	14	-	TGTGCCAGTAGTAGGACAGGCCTCAACTATGGCTACACCTTC	CASSRTGLNYGYTF
-	TRBV20-1	TRBJ2-7	13	few	TGCAGTGCTAGTCGGCGTAGCTCCTACGAGCAGTACTTC	CSASRRSSYEQYF
-	TRBV27	TRBJ2-4	15	-	TGTGCCAGCAGCCCGGGATGGGGGGGCGGAAACATTCAGTACTTC	CASSPGWGGGNIQYF
-	TRBV4-1	TRBJ2-1	15	-	TGCGCCAGCAGCCAAGTTGCCGGCTCCTACAATGAGCAGTTCTTC	CASSQVAGSYNEQFF
-	TRBV25-1	TRBJ1-1	14	-	TGTGCCAGCAGTGAATGGACTGCCAGCACTGAAGCTTTCTTT	CASSEWTASTEAFF
-	TRBV18	TRBJ1-5	13	-	TGTGCCAGCTCACAGGGGTCAGATCAGCCCCAGCATTTT	CASSQGSDQPQHF
-	TRBV25-1	TRBJ2-5	15	-	TGTGCCAGCAGACACCTGGGGACGGGCCAAGAGACCCAGTACTTC	CASRHLGTGQETQYF
-	TRBV5-1	TRBJ2-1	14	-	TGCGCCAGCAGCCCCGGGGGCGACGGGTTTGGGCAGTTCTTC	CASSPGGDGFGQFF
TRBD2	TRBV7-2	TRBJ2-7	15	-	TGTGCCAGCAGCTTAGAGAGCGGGGGGGCCCACGAGCAGTACTTC	CASSLESGGAHEQYF
TRBD1	TRBV28	TRBJ2-7	13	-	TGTGCCAGCAGTTTAGGACAGGGCTACCAGCAGTACTTC	CASSLGQGYQQYF
-	TRBV28	TRBJ1-2	14	few	TGTGCCAGCACCCCTTCTAGGGGATCTGGTGGCTACACCTTC	CASTPSRGSGGYTF
-	TRBV19	TRBJ2-7	14	-	TGTGCCAGTAGTATTCAGGCAGGGAGCTACGAGCAGTACTTC	CASSIQAGSYEQYF
TRBD2	TRBV2	TRBJ2-2	14	-	TGTGCCATTACGGGGGGGCGCGACACCGGGGAGCTGTTTTTT	CAITGGRDTGELFF
-	TRBV7-2	TRBJ1-2	13	few	TGTGCCAGCAGTTCGGGACTGGACTATGGCTACACCTTC	CASSSGLDYGYTF
TRBD2	TRBV11-1	TRBJ2-3	15	-	TGTGCCAGCAGCAGGGCGGGGGGTCGCACAGATACGCAGTATTTT	CASSRAGGRTDTQYF
TRBD2	TRBV7-2	TRBJ2-5	16	-	TGTGCCAGCAGCCTAAGCGGGGGGGCCGGTAGGGAGACCCAGTACTTC	CASSLSGGAGRETQYF
-	TRBV6-2/TRBV6-3	TRBJ1-2	18	few	TGTGCCAGCAGTCACCGTGGCGGCCGCAGCAAATGGCACTATGGCTACACCTTC	CASSHRGGRSKWHYGYTF
TRBD2	TRBV14	TRBJ2-2	16	-	TGTGCCAGCAGCCCGAGCGGGAGCGGTGACACCGGGGAGCTGTTTTTT	CASSPSGSGDTGELFF
-	TRBV12-5	TRBJ2-7	14	-	TGTGCTAGTGGTTCTGCAGGGACCACATACGAGCAGTACTTC	CASGSAGTTYEQYF
TRBD2	TRBV3-1/TRBV3-2	TRBJ2-2	17	-	TGTGCCAGCAGCGGAAGCGGGGGGGCCGGAAGCACCGGGGAGCTGTTTTTT	CASSGSGGAGSTGELFF
-	TRBV18	TRBJ1-3	16	few	TGTGCCAGCTCACCACAACAGGAATCCTCTGGAAACACCATATATTTT	CASSPQQESSGNTIYF
TRBD1	TRBV4-1	TRBJ1-5	14	-	TGCGCCAGCAGCCAAGATGTGGGACAGCCGCCCCAGCATTTT	CASSQDVGQPPQHF
TRBD2	TRBV5-1	TRBJ2-6	16	-	TGCGCCAGCAGCCCCGGGACTAGCTCTGGGGCCAACGTCCTGACTTTC	CASSPGTSSGANVLTF
-	TRBV6-5	TRBJ2-2	15	-	TGTGCCAGCAGGCTTAGACAGGGACTGACCGGGGAGCTGTTTTTT	CASRLRQGLTGELFF
-	TRBV6-4	TRBJ1-5	13	few	TGTGCCAGCAGTGTCGACAGCAATCAGCCCCAGCATTTT	CASSVDSNQPQHF
TRBD2	TRBV11-3	TRBJ2-3	18	-	TGTGCCAGCAGCTTTAGGACTAGCGGGGGGGCATCGACAGATACGCAGTATTTT	CASSFRTSGGASTDTQYF
TRBD2	TRBV12-3/TRBV12-4	TRBJ2-7	13	-	TGTGCCAGCAGTTCCGGGGGAGGGCTCGCGCAGTACTTC	CASSSGGGLAQYF
-	TRBV28	TRBJ1-2	11	once	TGTGCCAGCAGCTCCGGCTATGGCTACACCTTC	CASSSGYGYTF
TRBD1	TRBV19	TRBJ2-7	14	-	TGTGCCAGTAGGGACGGGACAGGGGATTACGAGCAGTACTTC	CASRDGTGDYEQYF
TRBD2	TRBV6-5	TRBJ2-5	13	-	TGTGCCAGCAGTCCGAATACTAGCGGGGGCCGGTACTTC	CASSPNTSGGRYF
-	TRBV30	TRBJ2-7	14	-	TGTGCCTGGAGTGTAATTGTAGGGGTAGGCGAGCAGTACTTC	CAWSVIVGVGEQYF
-	TRBV5-1	TRBJ2-1	15	once	TGCGCCAGCAGCTTCGGACCCTCCAAAGACAATGAGCAGTTCTTC	CASSFGPSKDNEQFF
TRBD1	TRBV24-1	TRBJ1-5	13	-	TGTGCCACCCAGGACAGGCAAAATCAGCCCCAGCATTTT	CATQDRQNQPQHF
-	TRBV6-2/TRBV6-3	TRBJ1-5	13	-	TGTGCCAGCAGTTATGGTAGCAATCAGCCCCAGCATTTT	CASSYGSNQPQHF
-	TRBV6-2/TRBV6-3	TRBJ2-6	17	-	TGTGCCAGCAGCGAGAGGCTGATTTCCTCTGGGGCCAACGTCCTGACTTTC	CASSERLISSGANVLTF
-	TRBV30	TRBJ1-6	14	-	TGTGCCTGGAGTGTACGATGGGGAATTTCACCCCTCCACTTT	CAWSVRWGISPLHF